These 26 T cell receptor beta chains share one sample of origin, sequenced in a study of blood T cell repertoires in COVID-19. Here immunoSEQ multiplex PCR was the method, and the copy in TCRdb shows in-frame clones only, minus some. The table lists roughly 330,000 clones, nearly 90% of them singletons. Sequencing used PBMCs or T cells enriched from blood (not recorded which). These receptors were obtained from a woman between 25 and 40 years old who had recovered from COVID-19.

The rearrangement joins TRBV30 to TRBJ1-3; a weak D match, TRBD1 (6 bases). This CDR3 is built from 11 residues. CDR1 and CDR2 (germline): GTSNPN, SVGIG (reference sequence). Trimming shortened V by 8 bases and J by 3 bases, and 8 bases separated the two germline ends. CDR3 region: CAMDSGNTIYF. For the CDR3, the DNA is TGTGCCATGGACAGTGGAAACACCATATATTTT.

The CDR3 protein is CAWSVERANLAKNIQYF. As DNA, the CDR3 is TGTGCCTGGAGTGTCGAGCGAGCCAATCTAGCCAAAAACATTCAGTACTTC. The J gene is TRBJ2-4, the V gene TRBV30; D call uncertain. The germline CDR1 and CDR2 sequences are GTSNPN and SVGIG (reference sequence). This CDR3 is 17 amino acids long. The V end lost 0 bases, the J end lost 0 bases, and 15 bases lay between the germline ends.

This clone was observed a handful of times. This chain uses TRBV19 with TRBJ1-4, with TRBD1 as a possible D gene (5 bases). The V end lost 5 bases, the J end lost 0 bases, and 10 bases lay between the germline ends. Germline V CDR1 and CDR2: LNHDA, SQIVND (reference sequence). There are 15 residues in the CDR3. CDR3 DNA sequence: TGTGCCAGTAGTGGAGGGGCCGCAACTAATGAAAAACTGTTTTTT. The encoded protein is CASSGGAATNEKLFF.

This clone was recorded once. CDR3 nucleotide sequence: TGTGCCAGCAGCTCCACGGGACAGGGGGGGATTCAGCCCCAGCATTTT. As protein: CASSSTGQGGIQPQHF. The V call is TRBV7-8, the J call TRBJ1-5, with 11 bases identical to TRBD1. The CDR3 sequence is 16 residues long. V was clipped by 4 bases and J by 6 bases; unmatched bases: 8. Germline lookup yields CDR1 SGHVS and CDR2 FQNEAQ.

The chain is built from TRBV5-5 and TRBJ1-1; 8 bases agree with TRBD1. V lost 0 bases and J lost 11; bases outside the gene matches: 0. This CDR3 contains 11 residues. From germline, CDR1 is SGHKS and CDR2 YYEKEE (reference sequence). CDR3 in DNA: TGTGCCAGCAGCTTGGACAGGGGGGCTTTCTTT. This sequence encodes CASSLDRGAFF.

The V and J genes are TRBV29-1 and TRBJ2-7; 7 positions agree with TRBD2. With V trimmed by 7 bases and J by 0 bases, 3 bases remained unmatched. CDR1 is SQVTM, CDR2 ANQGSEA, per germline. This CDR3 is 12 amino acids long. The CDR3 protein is CSAGRDSYEQYF. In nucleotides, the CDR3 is TGCAGCGCGGGGAGGGACTCCTACGAGCAGTACTTC.

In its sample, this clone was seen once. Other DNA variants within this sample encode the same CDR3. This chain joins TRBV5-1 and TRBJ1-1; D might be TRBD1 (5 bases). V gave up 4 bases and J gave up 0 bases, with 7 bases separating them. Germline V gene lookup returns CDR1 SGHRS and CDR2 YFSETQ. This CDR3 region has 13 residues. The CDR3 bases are TGCGCCAGCAGCGCAGGGATGAACACTGAAGCTTTCTTT. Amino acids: CASSAGMNTEAFF.

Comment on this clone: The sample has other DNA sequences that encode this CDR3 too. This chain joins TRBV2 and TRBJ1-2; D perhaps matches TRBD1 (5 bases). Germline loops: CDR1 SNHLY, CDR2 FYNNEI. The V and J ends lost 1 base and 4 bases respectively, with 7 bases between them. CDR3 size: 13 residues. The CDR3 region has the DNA TGTGCCAGCAGTGAAGACAGGAGCTATGGCTACACCTTC. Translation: CASSEDRSYGYTF.

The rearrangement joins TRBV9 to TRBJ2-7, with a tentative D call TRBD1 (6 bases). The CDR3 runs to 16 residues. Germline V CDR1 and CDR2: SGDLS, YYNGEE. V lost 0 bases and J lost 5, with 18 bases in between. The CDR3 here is CASSVAGGGQGHEQYF. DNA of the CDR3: TGTGCCAGCAGCGTAGCGGGTGGGGGCCAGGGACACGAGCAGTACTTC.

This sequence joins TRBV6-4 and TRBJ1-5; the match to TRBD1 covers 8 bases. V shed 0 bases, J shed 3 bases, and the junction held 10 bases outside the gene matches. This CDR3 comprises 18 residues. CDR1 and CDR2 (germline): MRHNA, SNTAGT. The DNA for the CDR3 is TGTGCCAGCAGTGACTCCCACAGGACAGGGAGGGACAATCAGCCCCAGCATTTT. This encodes CASSDSHRTGRDNQPQHF.

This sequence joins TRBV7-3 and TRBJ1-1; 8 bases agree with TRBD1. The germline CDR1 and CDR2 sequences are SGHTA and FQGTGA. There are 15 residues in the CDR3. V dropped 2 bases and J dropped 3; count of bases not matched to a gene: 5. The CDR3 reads CASSLGGTGDTEAFF. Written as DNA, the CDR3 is TGTGCCAGCAGCTTAGGGGGGACAGGAGACACTGAAGCTTTCTTT.

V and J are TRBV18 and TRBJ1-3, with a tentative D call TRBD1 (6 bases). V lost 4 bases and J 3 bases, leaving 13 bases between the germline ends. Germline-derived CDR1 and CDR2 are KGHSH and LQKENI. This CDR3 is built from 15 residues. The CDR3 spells CASSQTGSNGNTIYF. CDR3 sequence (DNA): TGTGCCAGCTCACAGACAGGTTCTAATGGAAACACCATATATTTT.

The CDR3 DNA sequence: TGTGCCAGCAGCCAAGTCGATCAGAAAAATGAAAAACTGTTTTTT. This encodes CASSQVDQKNEKLFF. The chain has TRBV3-1 (or the pseudogene TRBV3-2) and TRBJ1-4; no reliable D call. The V end lost 1 base, the J end lost 5 bases, and 11 bases lay between the germline ends. Germline V lookup: CDR1 LGHDT, CDR2 YNNKEL (reference sequence). The CDR3 contains 15 residues.

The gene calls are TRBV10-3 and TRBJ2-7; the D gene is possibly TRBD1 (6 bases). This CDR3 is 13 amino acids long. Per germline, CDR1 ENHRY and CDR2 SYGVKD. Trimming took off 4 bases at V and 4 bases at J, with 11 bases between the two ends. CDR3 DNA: TGTGCCATCAGTGTCACAGGGTCGTACGAGCAGTACTTC. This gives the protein CAISVTGSYEQYF.

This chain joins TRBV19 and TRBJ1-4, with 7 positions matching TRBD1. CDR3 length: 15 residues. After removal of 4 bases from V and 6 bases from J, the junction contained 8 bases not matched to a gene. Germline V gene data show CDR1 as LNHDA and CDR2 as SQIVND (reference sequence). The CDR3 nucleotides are TGTGCCAGTAGTACAGGGGGTATGGGGCATGAAAAACTGTTTTTT. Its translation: CASSTGGMGHEKLFF.

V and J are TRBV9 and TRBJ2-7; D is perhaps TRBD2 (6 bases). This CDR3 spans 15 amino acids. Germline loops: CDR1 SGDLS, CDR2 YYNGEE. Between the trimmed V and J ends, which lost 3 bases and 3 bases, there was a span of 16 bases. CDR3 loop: CASSEGAAGIYEQYF. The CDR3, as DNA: TGTGCCAGCAGCGAGGGAGCGGCGGGGATCTACGAGCAGTACTTC. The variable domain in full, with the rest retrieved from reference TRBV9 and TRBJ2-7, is DSGVTQTPKHLITATGQRVTLRCSPRSGDLSVYWYQQSLDQGLQFLIQYYNGEERAKGNILERFSAQQFPDLHSELNLSSLELGDSALYFCASSEGAAGIYEQYFGPGTRLTVT.

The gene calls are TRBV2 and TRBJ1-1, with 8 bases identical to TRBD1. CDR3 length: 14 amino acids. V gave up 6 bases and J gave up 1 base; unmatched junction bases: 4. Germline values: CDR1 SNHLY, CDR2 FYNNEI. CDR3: CASRVGQANTEAFF. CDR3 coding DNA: TGTGCCAGCAGGGTGGGACAGGCGAACACTGAAGCTTTCTTT.

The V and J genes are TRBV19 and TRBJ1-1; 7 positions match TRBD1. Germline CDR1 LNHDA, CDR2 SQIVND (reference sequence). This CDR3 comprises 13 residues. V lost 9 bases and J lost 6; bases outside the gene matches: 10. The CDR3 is CASKPQGSPEAFF. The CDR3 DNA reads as TGTGCCAGCAAACCACAGGGGAGCCCTGAAGCTTTCTTT.

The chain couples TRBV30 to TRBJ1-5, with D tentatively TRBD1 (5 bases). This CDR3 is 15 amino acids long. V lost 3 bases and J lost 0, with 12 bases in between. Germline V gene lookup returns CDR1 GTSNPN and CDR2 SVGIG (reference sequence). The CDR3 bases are TGTGCCTGGAGCTTGACAGTTAATAGCAATCAGCCCCAGCATTTT. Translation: CAWSLTVNSNQPQHF.

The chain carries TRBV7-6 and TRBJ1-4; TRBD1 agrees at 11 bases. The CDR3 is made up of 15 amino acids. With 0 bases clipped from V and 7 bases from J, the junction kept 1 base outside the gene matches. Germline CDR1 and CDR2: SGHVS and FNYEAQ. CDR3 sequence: CASSLAGTGGEKLFF. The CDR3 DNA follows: TGTGCCAGCAGCTTAGCCGGGACAGGGGGTGAAAAACTGTTTTTT.

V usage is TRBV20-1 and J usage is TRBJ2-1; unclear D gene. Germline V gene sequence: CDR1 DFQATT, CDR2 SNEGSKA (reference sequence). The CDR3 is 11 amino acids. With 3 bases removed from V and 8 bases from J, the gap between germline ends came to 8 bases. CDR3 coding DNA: TGCAGTGCTAGCTACGTGGATGAGCAGTTCTTC. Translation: CSASYVDEQFF.

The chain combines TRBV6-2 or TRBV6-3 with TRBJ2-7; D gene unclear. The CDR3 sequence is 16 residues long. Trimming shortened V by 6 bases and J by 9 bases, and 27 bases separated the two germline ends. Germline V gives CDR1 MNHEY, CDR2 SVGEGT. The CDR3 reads CASSTTMRLTELGQYF. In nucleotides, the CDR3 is TGTGCCAGCAGCACCACCATGAGGCTGACCGAGCTCGGGCAGTACTTC.

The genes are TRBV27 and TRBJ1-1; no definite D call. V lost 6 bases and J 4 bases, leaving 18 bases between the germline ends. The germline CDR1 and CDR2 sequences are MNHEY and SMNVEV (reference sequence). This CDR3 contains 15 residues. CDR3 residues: CASSHNTISTTEAFF. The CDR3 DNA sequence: TGTGCCAGCAGCCATAACACAATATCCACCACTGAAGCTTTCTTT.

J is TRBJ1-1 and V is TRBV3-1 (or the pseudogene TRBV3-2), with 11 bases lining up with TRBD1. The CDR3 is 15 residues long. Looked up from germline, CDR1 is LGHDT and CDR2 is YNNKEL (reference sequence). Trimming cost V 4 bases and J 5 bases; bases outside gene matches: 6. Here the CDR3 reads CASSPRTGGWTEAFF. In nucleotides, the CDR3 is TGTGCCAGCAGCCCCCGGACAGGGGGCTGGACTGAAGCTTTCTTT.

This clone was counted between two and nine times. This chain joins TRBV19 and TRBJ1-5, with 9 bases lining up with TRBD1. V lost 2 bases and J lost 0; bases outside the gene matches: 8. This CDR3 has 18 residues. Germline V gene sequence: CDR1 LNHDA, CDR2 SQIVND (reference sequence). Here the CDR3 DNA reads TGTGCCAGTAGTATAACGGGACAGGGCAAACATAGCAATCAGCCCCAGCATTTT. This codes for CASSITGQGKHSNQPQHF.

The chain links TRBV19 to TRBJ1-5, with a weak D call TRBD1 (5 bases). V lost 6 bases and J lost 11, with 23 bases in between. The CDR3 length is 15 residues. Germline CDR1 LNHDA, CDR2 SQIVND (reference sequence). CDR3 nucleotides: TGTGCCAGTAGCCGGCTCGGGGGTGGGATCATGGCCCAGCATTTT. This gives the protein CASSRLGGGIMAQHF.